A selection of T cell receptor beta chains follows, all from one sample in a study of OX40 agonist ivuxolimab in advanced cancers. Libraries were prepared by immunoSEQ multiplex PCR; TCRdb keeps only in-frame clonotypes and omits some of them. The data contain about 70,000 clones, roughly 86% of them singletons. Material: CD4+ or CD8+ T cells sorted from blood, obtained in a trial of the OX40 agonist ivuxolimab. The receptors here all came from an adult with an advanced solid tumor such as melanoma, head and neck, liver or kidney cancer. Each CDR3 is given with its conserved first and last residue. A D gene is named only where the DNA matches it firmly. Size values are once, few and many counts, or a class for expanded clones, and some rows have none.

>TRBV2|-|TRBJ2-2|-
TGTGCCAGCAGTGAAGACTGGGCGAGGACCGGGGAGCTGTTTTTT
CASSEDWARTGELFF
>TRBV7-9|many|TRBJ1-5|-
TGTGCCAGCAGCTTAGAACGGGACAATCAGCCCCAGCATTTT
CASSLERDNQPQHF
>TRBV21-1|-|TRBJ1-1|-
TGTGCCAGCAGCAACGTCACGAACACTGAAGCTTTCTTT
CASSNVTNTEAFF
>TRBV6-5|-|TRBJ1-1|-
TGTGCCAGCAGTTACTCTCGGACAGCGACGAACACTGAAGCTTTCTTT
CASSYSRTATNTEAFF
>TRBV28|few|TRBJ2-2|-
TGTGCCACCGTTGCGGGATGGGACACCGGGGAGCTGTTTTTT
CATVAGWDTGELFF
>TRBV27|few|TRBJ1-6|-
TGTGCCAGCAGTTTGGGACTTAATTCACCCCTCCACTTT
CASSLGLNSPLHF
>TRBV7-8|-|TRBJ1-4|TRBD1
TGTGCCAGCAGCTTAGACAGGGGAATAAAGTCAACTAATGAAAAACTGTTTTTT
CASSLDRGIKSTNEKLFF
>TRBV18|-|TRBJ2-1|-
TGTGCCAGCTCACCCACGCTGGGAAATGAGCAGTTCTTC
CASSPTLGNEQFF
>TRBV23-1|-|TRBJ2-7|-
TGCGCCAGCAGTCAAAAAGGGACGGACTACTACGAGCAGTACTTC
CASSQKGTDYYEQYF
>TRBV4-1|-|TRBJ2-1|TRBD2
TGCGCCAGCAGCCTGAGACTAGCGGGAGGACTCTACAATGAGCAGTTCTTC
CASSLRLAGGLYNEQFF
>TRBV10-3|-|TRBJ2-3|TRBD2
TGTGCCATCGCGGGTTGGCCTAGCGGTACAGATACGCAGTATTTT
CAIAGWPSGTDTQYF
>TRBV28|-|TRBJ2-5|-
TGTGCCAGCAGCGATTTCAGGGGGAGGGCCGCGGAGACCCAGTACTTC
CASSDFRGRAAETQYF
>TRBV4-3|-|TRBJ2-5|TRBD2
TGCGCCAGCAGCCAAGTGTCTAGCGGGGGGCAAGAGACCCAGTACTTC
CASSQVSSGGQETQYF
>TRBV11-2|-|TRBJ2-2|TRBD1
TGTGCCAGCAGGGAACAGGGGACCGGGGAGCTGTTTTTT
CASREQGTGELFF
>TRBV18|-|TRBJ2-7|TRBD2
TGTGCCAGCTCACCACAGCGCCAGGGACTAGCGGGCTACGAGCAGTACTTC
CASSPQRQGLAGYEQYF
>TRBV23-1|-|TRBJ2-4|TRBD1
TGCGCCAGCAGTCAATCCGGGGGACAGGGGGCCCCCCCATCCAAAAACATTCAGTACTTC
CASSQSGGQGAPPSKNIQYF
>TRBV7-9|few|TRBJ2-5|TRBD2
TGTGCCAGCAGCTTAGCTAGCGGGTACCAGACCCAGTACTTC
CASSLASGYQTQYF